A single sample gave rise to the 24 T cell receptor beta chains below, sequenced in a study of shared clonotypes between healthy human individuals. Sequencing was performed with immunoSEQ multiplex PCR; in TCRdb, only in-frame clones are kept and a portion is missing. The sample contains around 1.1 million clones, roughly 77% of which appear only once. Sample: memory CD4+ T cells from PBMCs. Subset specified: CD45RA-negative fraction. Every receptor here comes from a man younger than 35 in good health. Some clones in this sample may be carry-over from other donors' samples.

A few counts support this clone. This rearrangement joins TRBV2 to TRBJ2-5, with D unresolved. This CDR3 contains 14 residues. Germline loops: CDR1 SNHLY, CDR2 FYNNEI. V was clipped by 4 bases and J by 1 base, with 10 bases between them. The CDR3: CASSAATSQETQYF. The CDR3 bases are TGTGCCAGCAGTGCCGCGACCTCCCAAGAGACCCAGTACTTC. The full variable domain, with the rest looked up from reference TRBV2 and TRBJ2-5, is EPEVTQTPSHQVTQMGQEVILRCVPISNHLYFYWYRQILGQKVEFLVSFYNNEISEKSEIFDDQFSVERPDGSNFTLKIRSTKLEDSAMYFCASSAATSQETQYFGPGTRLLVL.

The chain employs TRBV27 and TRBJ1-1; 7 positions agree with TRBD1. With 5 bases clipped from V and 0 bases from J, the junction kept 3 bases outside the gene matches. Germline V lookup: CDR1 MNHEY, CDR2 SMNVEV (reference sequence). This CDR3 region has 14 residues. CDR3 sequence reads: CASSMTGMNTEAFF. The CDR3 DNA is TGTGCCAGCAGTATGACAGGGATGAACACTGAAGCTTTCTTT.

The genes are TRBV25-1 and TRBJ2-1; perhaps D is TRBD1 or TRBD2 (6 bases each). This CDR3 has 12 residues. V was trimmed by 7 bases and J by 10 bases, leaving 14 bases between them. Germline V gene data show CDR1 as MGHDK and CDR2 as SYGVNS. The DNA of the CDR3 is TGTGCCAGCAAAAGGGGGGAAGCGGAGCAGTTCTTC. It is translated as CASKRGEAEQFF.

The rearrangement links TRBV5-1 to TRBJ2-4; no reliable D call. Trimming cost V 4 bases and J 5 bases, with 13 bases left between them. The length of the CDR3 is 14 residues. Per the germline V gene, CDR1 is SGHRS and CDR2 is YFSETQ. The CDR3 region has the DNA TGCGCCAGCAGCCTGATGGGGTCCCAAAACATTCAGTACTTC. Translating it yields CASSLMGSQNIQYF.

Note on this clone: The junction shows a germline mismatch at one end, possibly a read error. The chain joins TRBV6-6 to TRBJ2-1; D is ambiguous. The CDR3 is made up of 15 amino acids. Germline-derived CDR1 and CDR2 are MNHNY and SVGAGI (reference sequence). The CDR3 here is CASSGGPSSYNEQLF. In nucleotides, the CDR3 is TGTGCCAGCAGTGGCGGTCCGAGCTCCTACAATGAGCAGCTCTTC.

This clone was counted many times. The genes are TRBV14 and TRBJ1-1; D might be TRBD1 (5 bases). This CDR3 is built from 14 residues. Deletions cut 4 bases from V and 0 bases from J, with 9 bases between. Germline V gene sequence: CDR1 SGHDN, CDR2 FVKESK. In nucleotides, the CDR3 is TGTGCCAGCAGCCGTACCAGGGTGAACACTGAAGCTTTCTTT. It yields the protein CASSRTRVNTEAFF.

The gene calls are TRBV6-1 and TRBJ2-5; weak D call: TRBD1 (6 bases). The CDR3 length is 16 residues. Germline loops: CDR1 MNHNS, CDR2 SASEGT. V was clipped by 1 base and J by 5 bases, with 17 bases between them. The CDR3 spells CASSEGGGRKEETQYF. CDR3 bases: TGTGCCAGCAGTGAAGGAGGGGGAAGGAAGGAGGAGACCCAGTACTTC.

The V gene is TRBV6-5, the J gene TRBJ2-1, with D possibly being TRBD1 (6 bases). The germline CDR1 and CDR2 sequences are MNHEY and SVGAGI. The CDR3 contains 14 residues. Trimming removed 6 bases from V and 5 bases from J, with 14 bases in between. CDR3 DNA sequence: TGTGCCAGCAGCCCCAGGGGAAGTCACAATGAGCAGTTCTTC. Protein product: CASSPRGSHNEQFF.

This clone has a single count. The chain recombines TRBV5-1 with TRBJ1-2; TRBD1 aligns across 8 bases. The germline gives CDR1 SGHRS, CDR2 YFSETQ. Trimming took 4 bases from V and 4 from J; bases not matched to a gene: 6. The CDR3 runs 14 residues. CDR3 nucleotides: TGCGCCAGCAGCGAGACGGGACAGGCCTATGGCTACACCTTC. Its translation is CASSETGQAYGYTF.

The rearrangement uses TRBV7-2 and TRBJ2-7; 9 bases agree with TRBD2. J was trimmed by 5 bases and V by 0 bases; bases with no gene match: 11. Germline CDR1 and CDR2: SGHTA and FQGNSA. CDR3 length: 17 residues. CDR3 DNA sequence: TGTGCCAGCAGCTTAGCGGGGATAGCGGGAGCTGCGAACGAGCAGTACTTC. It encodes CASSLAGIAGAANEQYF.

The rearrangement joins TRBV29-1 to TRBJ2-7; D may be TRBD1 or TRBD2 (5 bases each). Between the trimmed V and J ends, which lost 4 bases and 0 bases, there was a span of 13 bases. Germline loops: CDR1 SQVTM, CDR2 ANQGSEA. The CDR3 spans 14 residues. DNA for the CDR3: TGCAGCGTTGCGGGGAACACAGGCTCCTACGAGCAGTACTTC. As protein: CSVAGNTGSYEQYF.

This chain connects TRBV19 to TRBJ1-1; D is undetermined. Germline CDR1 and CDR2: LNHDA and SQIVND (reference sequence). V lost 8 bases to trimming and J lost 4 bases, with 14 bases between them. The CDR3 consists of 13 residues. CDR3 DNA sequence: TGTGCCAGTGGCCGACGGAGCGGCACTGAAGCTTTCTTT. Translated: CASGRRSGTEAFF.

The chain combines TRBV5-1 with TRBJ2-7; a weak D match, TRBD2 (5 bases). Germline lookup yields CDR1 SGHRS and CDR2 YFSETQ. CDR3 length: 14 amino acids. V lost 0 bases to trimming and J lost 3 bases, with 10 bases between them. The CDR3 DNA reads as TGCGCCAGCAGCTTGGGTCCGGGAAACTACGAGCAGTACTTC. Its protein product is CASSLGPGNYEQYF.

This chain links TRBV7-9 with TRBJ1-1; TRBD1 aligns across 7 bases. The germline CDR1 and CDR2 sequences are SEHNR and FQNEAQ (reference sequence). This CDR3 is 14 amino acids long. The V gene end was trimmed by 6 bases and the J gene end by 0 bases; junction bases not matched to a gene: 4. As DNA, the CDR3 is TGTGCCAGCAGTCTACAGGGGATGAACACTGAAGCTTTCTTT. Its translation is CASSLQGMNTEAFF.

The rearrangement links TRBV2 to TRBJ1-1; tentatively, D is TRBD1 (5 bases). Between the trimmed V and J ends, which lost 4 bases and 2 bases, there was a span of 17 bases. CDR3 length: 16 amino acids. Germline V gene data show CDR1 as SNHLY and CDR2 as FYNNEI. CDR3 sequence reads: CASSGDPGRLNTEAFF. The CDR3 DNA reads TGTGCCAGCAGTGGGGACCCAGGGCGACTAAACACTGAAGCTTTCTTT.

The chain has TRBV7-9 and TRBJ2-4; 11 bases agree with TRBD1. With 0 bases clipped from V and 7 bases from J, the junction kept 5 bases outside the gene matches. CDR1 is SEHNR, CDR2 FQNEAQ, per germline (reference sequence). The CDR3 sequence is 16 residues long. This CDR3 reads CASSLARTGGSNIQYF. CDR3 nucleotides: TGTGCCAGCAGCTTAGCGAGGACAGGGGGCTCGAACATTCAGTACTTC.

Written as DNA, the CDR3 is TGTGCCAGCAGTGAGATGGCGGACTTCTATGGCTACACCTTC. This encodes CASSEMADFYGYTF. The chain recombines TRBV2 with TRBJ1-2; unclear D gene. The CDR3 sequence is 14 residues long. V lost 3 bases to trimming and J lost 4 bases, with 12 bases between them. Per the germline V gene, CDR1 is SNHLY and CDR2 is FYNNEI.

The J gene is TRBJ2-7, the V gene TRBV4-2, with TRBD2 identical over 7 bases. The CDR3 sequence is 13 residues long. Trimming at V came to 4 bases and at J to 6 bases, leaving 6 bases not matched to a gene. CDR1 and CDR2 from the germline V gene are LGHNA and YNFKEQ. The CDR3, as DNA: TGTGCCAGCAGCCCCGGGAGGACGGTCGAGCAGTACTTC. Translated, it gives CASSPGRTVEQYF.

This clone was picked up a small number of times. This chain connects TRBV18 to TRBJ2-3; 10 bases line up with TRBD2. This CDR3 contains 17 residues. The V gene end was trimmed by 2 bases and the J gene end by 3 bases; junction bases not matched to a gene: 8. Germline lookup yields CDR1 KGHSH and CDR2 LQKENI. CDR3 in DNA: TGTGCCAGCTCACCAGGCCTAGCGGGAGAGGAAACAGATACGCAGTATTTT. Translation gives CASSPGLAGEETDTQYF.

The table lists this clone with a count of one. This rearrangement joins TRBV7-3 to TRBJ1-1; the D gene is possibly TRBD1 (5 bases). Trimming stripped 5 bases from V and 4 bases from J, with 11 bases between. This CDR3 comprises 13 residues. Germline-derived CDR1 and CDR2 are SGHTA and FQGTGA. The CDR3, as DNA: TGTGCCAGCAGCGGGACGAGGGGCACTGAAGCTTTCTTT. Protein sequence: CASSGTRGTEAFF.

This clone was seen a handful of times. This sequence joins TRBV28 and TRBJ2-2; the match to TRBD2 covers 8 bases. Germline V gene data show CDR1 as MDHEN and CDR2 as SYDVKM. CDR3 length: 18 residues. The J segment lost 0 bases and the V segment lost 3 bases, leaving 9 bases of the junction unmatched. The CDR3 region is CASSFPRAGLANTGELFF. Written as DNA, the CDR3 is TGTGCCAGCAGTTTTCCCCGGGCGGGACTAGCGAACACCGGGGAGCTGTTTTTT. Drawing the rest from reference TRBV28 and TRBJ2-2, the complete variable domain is DVKVTQSSRYLVKRTGEKVFLECVQDMDHENMFWYRQDPGLGLRLIYFSYDVKMKEKGDIPEGYSVSREKKERFSLILESASTNQTSMYLCASSFPRAGLANTGELFFGEGSRLTVL.

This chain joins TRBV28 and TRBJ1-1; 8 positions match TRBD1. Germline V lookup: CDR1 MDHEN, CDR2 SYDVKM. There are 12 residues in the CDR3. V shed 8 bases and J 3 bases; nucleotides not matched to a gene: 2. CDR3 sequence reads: CASQTGDTEAFF. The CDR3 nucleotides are TGTGCCAGCCAGACAGGGGACACTGAAGCTTTCTTT.

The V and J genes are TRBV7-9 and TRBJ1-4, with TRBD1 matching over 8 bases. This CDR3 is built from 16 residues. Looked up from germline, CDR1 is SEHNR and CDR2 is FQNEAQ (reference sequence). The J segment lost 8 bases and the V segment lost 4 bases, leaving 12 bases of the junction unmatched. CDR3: CASSYLGAGGREKLFF. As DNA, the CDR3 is TGTGCCAGCAGCTACTTGGGGGCAGGGGGCAGGGAAAAACTGTTTTTT.

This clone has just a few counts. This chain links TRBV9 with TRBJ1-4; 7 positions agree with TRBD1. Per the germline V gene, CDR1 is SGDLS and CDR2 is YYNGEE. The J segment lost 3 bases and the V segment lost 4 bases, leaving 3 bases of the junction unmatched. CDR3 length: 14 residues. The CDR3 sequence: CASSMDRSNEKLFF. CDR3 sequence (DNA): TGTGCCAGCAGCATGGACAGGTCTAATGAAAAACTGTTTTTT.